The 8 T cell receptor beta chains below come from one sample, sequenced in a study of cytomegalovirus exposure and HLA in healthy donors. PCR primers comprised 60 Vbeta and 13 Jbeta primers. Data came from immunoSEQ multiplex PCR; TCRdb stores just in-frame clones and leaves some out. The sample yields around 180,000 clones, roughly three quarters seen once. Material for sequencing was PBMCs. These receptors all come from a woman aged 45-59 years in good health and CMV-seropositive.

V and J are TRBV10-3 and TRBJ2-7, with D perhaps TRBD1 (5 bases). V lost 0 bases and J lost 1, with 10 bases in between. Germline-derived CDR1 and CDR2 are ENHRY and SYGVKD. The CDR3 runs 15 residues. The CDR3 bases are TGTGCCATCAGTGAGTCCCCGACAGAATCCTACGAGCAGTACTTC. This gives the protein CAISESPTESYEQYF.

This clone was seen just once. This CDR3 is CASSQYPGTEAFF. CDR3 in DNA: TGTGCCAGCAGCCAATACCCGGGCACTGAAGCTTTCTTT. The V and J genes are TRBV4-2 and TRBJ1-1, with D uncertain. Germline V gene data show CDR1 as LGHNA and CDR2 as YNFKEQ. CDR3 length equals 13 residues. V was shortened by 2 bases and J by 4 bases, with 8 bases between the two germline ends.

The chain carries TRBV15 and TRBJ1-1, with D tentatively TRBD1 (6 bases). Trimming took 6 bases from V and 1 from J, leaving 9 bases between them. CDR3 length: 13 residues. Germline values: CDR1 LNHNV, CDR2 YYDKDF (reference sequence). The CDR3 nucleotides are TGTGCCACCAGAGCGGGACAGAACACTGAAGCTTTCTTT. It translates to CATRAGQNTEAFF.

The rearrangement links TRBV25-1 to TRBJ2-1, with 15 bases identical to TRBD2. V lost 4 bases to trimming and J lost 10 bases; unmatched junction nucleotides: 5. This CDR3 has 15 amino acids. CDR1 and CDR2 (germline): MGHDK, SYGVNS. The CDR3 loop is CASSGGLAGGGEQFF. In DNA form, the CDR3 reads TGTGCCAGCAGTGGGGGACTAGCGGGGGGCGGGGAGCAGTTCTTC.

J is TRBJ2-2 and V is TRBV6-1; TRBD2 aligns across 11 bases. CDR1 is MNHNS and CDR2 is SASEGT in the germline V gene. The CDR3 sequence is 14 residues long. Trimming removed 6 bases from V and 10 bases from J; junction bases left unmatched: 7. This chain's CDR3 is CASRISGGAKELFF. CDR3 in DNA: TGTGCCAGCAGGATTAGCGGGGGGGCTAAGGAGCTGTTTTTT.

The chain joins TRBV29-1 to TRBJ1-6; TRBD1 agrees at 10 bases. In germline, CDR1 is SQVTM, CDR2 ANQGSEA. The CDR3 totals 13 residues. V lost 6 bases and J lost 8; bases outside the gene matches: 4. This CDR3 is CSVGQGSDSPLHF. The CDR3 bases are TGCAGCGTGGGACAGGGGTCGGATTCACCCCTCCACTTT.

The V call is TRBV19, the J call TRBJ2-4; TRBD1 agrees at 8 bases. V lost 5 bases and J lost 6; bases outside the gene matches: 6. Germline lookup yields CDR1 LNHDA and CDR2 SQIVND (reference sequence). This CDR3 has 14 residues. In DNA, the CDR3 is TGTGCCAGTAGTGGCCTTCAGGGGGCAAACATTCAGTACTTC. It translates to CASSGLQGANIQYF.

The V and J genes are TRBV7-6 and TRBJ2-1; 12 bases are shared with TRBD2. In germline, CDR1 is SGHVS, CDR2 FNYEAQ. V shed 5 bases, J shed 10 bases, and the junction held 9 bases outside the gene matches. This CDR3 spans 15 amino acids. The CDR3 loop reads CASSPRLAGVKEQFF. CDR3 in DNA: TGTGCCAGCAGCCCTAGACTAGCGGGGGTCAAAGAGCAGTTCTTC.